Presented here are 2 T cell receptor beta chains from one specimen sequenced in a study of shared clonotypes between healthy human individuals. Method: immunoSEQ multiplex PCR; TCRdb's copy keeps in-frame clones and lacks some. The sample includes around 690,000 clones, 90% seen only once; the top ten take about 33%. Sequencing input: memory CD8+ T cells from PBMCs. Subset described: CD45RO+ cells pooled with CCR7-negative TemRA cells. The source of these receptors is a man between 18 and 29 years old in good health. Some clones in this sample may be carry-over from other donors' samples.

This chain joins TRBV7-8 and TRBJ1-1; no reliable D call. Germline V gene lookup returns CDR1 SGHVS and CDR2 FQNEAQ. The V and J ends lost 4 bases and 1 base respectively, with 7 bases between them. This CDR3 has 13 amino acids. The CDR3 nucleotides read TGTGCCAGCAGCTCTTGGGGGAACACTGAAGCTTTCTTT. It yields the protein CASSSWGNTEAFF.

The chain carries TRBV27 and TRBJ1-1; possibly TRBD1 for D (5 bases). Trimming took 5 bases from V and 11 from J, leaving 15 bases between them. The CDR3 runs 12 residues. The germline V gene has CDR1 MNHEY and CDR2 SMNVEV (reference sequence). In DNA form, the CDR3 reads TGTGCCAGCAGTCTCCTGGGGGGGGACGCTTTCTTT. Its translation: CASSLLGGDAFF.